These T cell receptor beta chains were read from a single sample in a study of T cells in Graves' hyperthyroidism and ophthalmopathy. TCRdb processed the multiplex PCR reads anew with MiXCR; each CDR3 protein has one entry. This table holds more than 450,000 distinct CDR3 sequences, 15% to 20% found once. Sequenced input: blood. These receptors all stem from a man aged 35-49 years with Graves' ophthalmopathy. Both conserved end residues are part of each CDR3. A D gene is named only where the DNA matches it firmly. A row's size may be missing; if present it is once, few, many or a size class.

cdr3_length	v_call	clone_size	j_call	d_call	cdr3_aa	cdr3_nt
13	TRBV20-1	few	TRBJ2-1	NA	CSYKTGAGNEQFF	TGCAGTTACAAAACAGGGGCGGGGAATGAGCAGTTCTTC
15	TRBV30	many	TRBJ1-5	NA	CAWSASRHYNQPQHF	TGTGCCTGGAGTGCCTCACGGCATTATAATCAGCCCCAGCATTTT
13	TRBV7-9	few	TRBJ1-5	NA	CASSLAHGQPQHF	TGTGCCAGCAGCTTAGCCCACGGACAGCCCCAGCATTTT
13	TRBV3-1	few	TRBJ1-3	NA	CASSQEDVPAIYF	TGTGCCAGCAGCCAAGAAGACGTGCCCGCTATATATTTT
16	TRBV20-1	few	TRBJ1-5	NA	CSARADRFLTNQPQHF	TGCAGTGCTAGGGCTGACAGGTTCCTGACTAATCAGCCCCAGCATTTT
15	TRBV20-1	NA	TRBJ2-7	NA	CGARDRGSSPYEQYF	TGCGGTGCTAGAGATCGAGGCAGTAGTCCCTACGAGCAGTACTTC
15	TRBV13	many	TRBJ1-1	TRBD1	CASSLGDRVNTEAFF	TGTGCCAGCAGCTTAGGTGACAGGGTGAACACTGAAGCTTTCTTT
17	TRBV6-2/TRBV6-3	many	TRBJ2-1	NA	CASEGSSQGGSYNEQFF	TGTGCCAGCGAGGGGTCGTCTCAGGGGGGTTCCTACAATGAGCAGTTCTTC
13	TRBV20-1	few	TRBJ2-7	NA	CTYATGEGYEQYF	TGCACCTATGCTACAGGGGAGGGTTACGAGCAGTACTTC
15	TRBV20-1	few	TRBJ2-3	NA	CSARDPRTSTDTQYF	TGCAGTGCTAGAGATCCTAGAACTAGCACAGATACGCAGTATTTT
16	TRBV11-2	few	TRBJ2-5	NA	CASSFSGSGVGETQHF	TGTGCCAGCAGCTTTTCCGGTTCCGGAGTCGGAGAGACCCAGCACTTC
17	TRBV6-5	few	TRBJ2-3	TRBD2	CASSYSGGLAGEDTQYF	TGTGCCAGCAGTTACTCCGGTGGGCTAGCGGGGGAAGATACGCAGTATTTT
15	TRBV12-3/TRBV12-4	many	TRBJ2-5	TRBD2	CASSLQGLASETQYF	TGTGCCAGCAGTTTGCAGGGACTAGCATCGGAGACCCAGTACTTC
13	TRBV6-1	once	TRBJ2-7	NA	CASRGRRIYEQYF	TGTGCCAGCAGGGGACGGAGGATCTACGAGCAGTACTTC
14	TRBV12-3/TRBV12-4	many	TRBJ1-1	NA	CASSLWGRATEAFF	TGTGCCAGCAGTTTATGGGGCCGGGCCACTGAAGCTTTCTTT
14	TRBV11-2	NA	TRBJ1-5	NA	CASSPRGLNQPQHF	TGTGCCAGCAGCCCCCGTGGCCTCAATCAGCCCCAGCATTTT
14	TRBV7-9	many	TRBJ1-1	TRBD1	CASREQGWGTEAFF	TGTGCCAGCAGAGAACAGGGGTGGGGCACTGAAGCTTTCTTT
13	TRBV6-1	NA	TRBJ2-2	NA	CASSYRDTGELFF	TGTGCCAGCAGTTACAGGGACACCGGGGAGCTGTTTTTT
16	TRBV30	NA	TRBJ2-2	TRBD1	CAWSGDRTTNTGELFF	TGTGCCTGGAGTGGGGACAGGACTACGAACACCGGGGAGCTGTTTTTT
15	TRBV7-3	few	TRBJ2-5	TRBD2	CASSLSGLAGTTQYF	TGTGCCAGCAGCCTGTCCGGACTAGCGGGGACCACCCAGTACTTC
15	TRBV27	many	TRBJ2-7	TRBD2	CASSFSSGRTYEQYF	TGTGCCAGCAGTTTTTCGTCCGGGAGGACCTACGAGCAGTACTTC
17	TRBV6-9	NA	TRBJ2-1	TRBD2	CASSYPPLAASYNEQFF	TGTGCCAGCAGTTACCCCCCACTAGCGGCCTCCTACAATGAGCAGTTCTTC
12	TRBV27	NA	TRBJ2-2	NA	CASNGVTGELFF	TGTGCCAGCAATGGGGTCACCGGGGAGCTGTTTTTT
17	TRBV18	NA	TRBJ2-5	TRBD1	CASSSRQGTMVQETQYF	TGTGCCAGCTCCTCTCGACAGGGGACAATGGTGCAAGAGACCCAGTACTTC
12	TRBV5-4	NA	TRBJ1-1	NA	CASSLAGLEAFF	TGTGCCAGCAGCTTGGCGGGACTAGAAGCTTTCTTT
14	TRBV7-9	NA	TRBJ2-1	NA	CASSLGGDYNEQFF	TGTGCCAGCAGCTTAGGAGGGGACTACAATGAGCAGTTCTTC
13	TRBV27	many	TRBJ1-4	NA	CASRYATNEKLFF	TGTGCCAGCCGTTATGCAACTAATGAAAAACTGTTTTTT
14	TRBV5-1	many	TRBJ2-7	TRBD1	CASSLGDREGEQYF	TGCGCCAGCAGCTTGGGGGACAGGGAGGGTGAGCAGTACTTC
16	TRBV5-1	many	TRBJ2-7	TRBD2	CASSRGLAGEHYEQYF	TGCGCCAGCAGCCGGGGACTAGCGGGAGAACACTACGAGCAGTACTTC
15	TRBV29-1	few	TRBJ2-3	TRBD1	CSVVGTGGSTDTQYF	TGCAGCGTTGTGGGCACAGGGGGAAGCACAGATACGCAGTATTTT
14	TRBV6-2/TRBV6-3	NA	TRBJ1-2	NA	CASIYRESGYGYTF	TGTGCCAGCATATACAGGGAATCTGGGTATGGCTACACCTTC
13	TRBV5-1	many	TRBJ1-6	NA	CASGSSYNSPLHF	TGCGCCAGCGGGAGCTCCTATAATTCACCCCTCCACTTT
15	TRBV15	few	TRBJ2-7	NA	CATSRGRGATYEQYF	TGTGCCACCAGCAGAGGTCGAGGGGCCACCTACGAGCAGTACTTC
17	TRBV4-3	few	TRBJ1-1	NA	CASSPGAVGYMNTEAFF	TGCGCCAGCAGCCCCGGCGCCGTCGGGTACATGAACACTGAAGCTTTCTTT
15	TRBV20-1	many	TRBJ2-1	NA	CSASSGPISYNEQFF	TGCAGTGCTAGTTCGGGGCCGATCTCCTACAATGAGCAGTTCTTC
18	TRBV7-2	many	TRBJ2-3	TRBD2	CASSPIGRGGASTDTQYF	TGTGCCAGCAGTCCTATTGGCCGGGGAGGGGCTAGCACAGATACGCAGTATTTT
14	TRBV7-9	few	TRBJ2-7	NA	CASSAEGPPREQYF	TGTGCCAGCAGCGCAGAGGGACCGCCAAGGGAGCAGTACTTC